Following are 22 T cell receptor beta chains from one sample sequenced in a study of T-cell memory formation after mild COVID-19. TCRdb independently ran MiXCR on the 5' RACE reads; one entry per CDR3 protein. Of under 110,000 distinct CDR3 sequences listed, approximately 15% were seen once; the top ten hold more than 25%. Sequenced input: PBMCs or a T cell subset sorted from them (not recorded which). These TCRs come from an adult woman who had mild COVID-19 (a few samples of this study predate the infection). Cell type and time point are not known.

The CDR3 DNA sequence: TGTGCCACCAGTGAAAACAGGGAATTCGTCACAGATACGCAGTATTTT. Protein sequence: CATSENREFVTDTQYF. The gene calls are TRBV24-1 and TRBJ2-3; a weak D match, TRBD1 (6 bases). Germline V gene lookup returns CDR1 KGHDR and CDR2 SFDVKD. V lost 4 bases to trimming and J lost 2 bases, with 15 bases between them. This CDR3 region has 16 residues.

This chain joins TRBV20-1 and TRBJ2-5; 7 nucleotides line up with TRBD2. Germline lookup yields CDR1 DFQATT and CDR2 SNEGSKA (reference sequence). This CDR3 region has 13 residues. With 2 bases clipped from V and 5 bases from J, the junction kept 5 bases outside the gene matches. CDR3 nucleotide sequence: TGCAGTGCTAGAACTAGCGAGTGGGAGACCCAGTACTTC. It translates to CSARTSEWETQYF.

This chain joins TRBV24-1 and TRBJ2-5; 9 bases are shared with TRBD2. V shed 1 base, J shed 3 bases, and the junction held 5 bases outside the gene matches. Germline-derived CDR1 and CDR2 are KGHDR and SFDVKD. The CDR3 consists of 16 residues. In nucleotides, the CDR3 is TGTGCCACCAGTGATTTCGGGACTAGCACAGAAGAGACCCAGTACTTC. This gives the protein CATSDFGTSTEETQYF.

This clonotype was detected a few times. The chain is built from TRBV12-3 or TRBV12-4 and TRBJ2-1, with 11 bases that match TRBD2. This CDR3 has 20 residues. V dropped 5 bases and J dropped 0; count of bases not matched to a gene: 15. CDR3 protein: CASSTSGLAASYYSYNEQFF. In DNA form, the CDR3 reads TGTGCCAGCAGTACCTCGGGACTAGCGGCGTCCTATTACTCCTACAATGAGCAGTTCTTC.

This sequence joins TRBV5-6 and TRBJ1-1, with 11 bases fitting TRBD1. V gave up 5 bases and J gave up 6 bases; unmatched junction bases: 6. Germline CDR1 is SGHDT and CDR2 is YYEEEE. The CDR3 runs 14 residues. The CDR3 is CASSRGTGGAEAFF. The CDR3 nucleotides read TGTGCCAGCAGTCGTGGGACAGGGGGGGCTGAAGCTTTCTTT.

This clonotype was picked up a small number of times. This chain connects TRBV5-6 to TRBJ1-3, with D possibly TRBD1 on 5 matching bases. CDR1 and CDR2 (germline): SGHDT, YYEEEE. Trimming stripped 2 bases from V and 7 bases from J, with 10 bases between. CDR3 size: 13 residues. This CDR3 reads CASSFGGPNTIYF. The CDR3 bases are TGTGCCAGCAGCTTCGGGGGACCGAACACCATATATTTT.

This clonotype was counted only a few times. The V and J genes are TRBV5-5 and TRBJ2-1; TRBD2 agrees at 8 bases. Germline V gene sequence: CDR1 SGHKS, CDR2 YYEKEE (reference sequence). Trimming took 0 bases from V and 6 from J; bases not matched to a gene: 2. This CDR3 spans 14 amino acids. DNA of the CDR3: TGTGCCAGCAGCTTGGGCGGGGGGCCCAATGAGCAGTTCTTC. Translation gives CASSLGGGPNEQFF.

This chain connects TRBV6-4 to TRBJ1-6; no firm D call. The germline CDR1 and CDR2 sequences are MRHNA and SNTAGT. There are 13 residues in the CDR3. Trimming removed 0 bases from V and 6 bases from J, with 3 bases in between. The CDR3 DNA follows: TGTGCCAGCAGTGACTCAAGTAATTCACCCCTCCACTTT. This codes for CASSDSSNSPLHF.

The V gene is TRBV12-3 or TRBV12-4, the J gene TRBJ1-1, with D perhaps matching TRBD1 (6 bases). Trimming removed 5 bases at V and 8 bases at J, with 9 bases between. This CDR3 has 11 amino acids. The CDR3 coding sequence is TGTGCCAGCAGTCCCGGACAGGAAGCTTTCTTT. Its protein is CASSPGQEAFF.

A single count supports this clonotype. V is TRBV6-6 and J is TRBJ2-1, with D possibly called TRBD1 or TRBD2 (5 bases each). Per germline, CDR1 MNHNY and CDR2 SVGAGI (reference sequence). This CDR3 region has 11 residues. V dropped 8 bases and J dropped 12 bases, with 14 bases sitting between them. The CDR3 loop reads CASLVGGSQFF. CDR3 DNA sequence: TGTGCCAGCCTAGTTGGGGGATCGCAGTTCTTC.

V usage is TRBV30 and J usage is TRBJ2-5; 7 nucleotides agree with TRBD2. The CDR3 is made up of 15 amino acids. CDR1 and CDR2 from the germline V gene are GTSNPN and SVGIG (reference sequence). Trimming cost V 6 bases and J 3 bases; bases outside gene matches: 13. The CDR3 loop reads CACGADNGGKETQYF. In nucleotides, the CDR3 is TGTGCCTGCGGGGCGGACAACGGGGGGAAAGAGACCCAGTACTTC.

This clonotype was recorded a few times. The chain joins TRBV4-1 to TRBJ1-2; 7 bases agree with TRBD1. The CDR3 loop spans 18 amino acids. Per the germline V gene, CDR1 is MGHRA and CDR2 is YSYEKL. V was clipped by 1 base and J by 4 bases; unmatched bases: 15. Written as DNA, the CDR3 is TGCGCCAGCAGCCAAGGGCCGGCCGGGACAGTCTTATCCTATGGCTACACCTTC. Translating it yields CASSQGPAGTVLSYGYTF.

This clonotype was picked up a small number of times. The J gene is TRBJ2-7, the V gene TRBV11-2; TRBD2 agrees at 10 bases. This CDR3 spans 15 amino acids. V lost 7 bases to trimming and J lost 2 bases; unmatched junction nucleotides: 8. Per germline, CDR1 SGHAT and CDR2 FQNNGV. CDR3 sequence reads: CASIPGLAETYEQYF. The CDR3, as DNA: TGTGCCAGCATCCCAGGACTAGCGGAAACCTACGAGCAGTACTTC.

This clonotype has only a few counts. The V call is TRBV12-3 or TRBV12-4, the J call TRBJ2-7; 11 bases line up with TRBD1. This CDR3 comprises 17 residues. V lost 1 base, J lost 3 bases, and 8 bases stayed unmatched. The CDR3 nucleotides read TGTGCCAGCAGTTTAGGTTACGGGACAGGGGGGAACTACGAGCAGTACTTC. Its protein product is CASSLGYGTGGNYEQYF.

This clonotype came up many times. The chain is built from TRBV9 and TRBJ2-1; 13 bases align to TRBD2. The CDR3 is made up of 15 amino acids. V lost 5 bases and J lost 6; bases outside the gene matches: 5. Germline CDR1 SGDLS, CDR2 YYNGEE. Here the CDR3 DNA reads TGTGCCAGCAGTCGAGGACTAGCGGGAGTCAATGAGCAGTTCTTC. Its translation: CASSRGLAGVNEQFF. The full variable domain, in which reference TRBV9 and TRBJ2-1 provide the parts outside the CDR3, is DSGVTQTPKHLITATGQRVTLRCSPRSGDLSVYWYQQSLDQGLQFLIQYYNGEERAKGNILERFSAQQFPDLHSELNLSSLELGDSALYFCASSRGLAGVNEQFFGPGTRLTVL.

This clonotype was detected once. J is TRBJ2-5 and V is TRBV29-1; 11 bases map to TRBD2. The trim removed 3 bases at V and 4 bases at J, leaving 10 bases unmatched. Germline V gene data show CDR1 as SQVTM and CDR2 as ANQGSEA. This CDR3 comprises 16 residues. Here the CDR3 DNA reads TGCAGCGTTGAGGGACTAGCGGCCCCAAGGGGAGAGACCCAGTACTTC. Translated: CSVEGLAAPRGETQYF.

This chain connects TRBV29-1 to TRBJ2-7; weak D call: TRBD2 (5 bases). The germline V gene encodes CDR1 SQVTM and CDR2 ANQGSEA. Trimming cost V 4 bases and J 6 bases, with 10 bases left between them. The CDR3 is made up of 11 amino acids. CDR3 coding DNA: TGCAGCGTTGGCCTACGGGGCGAGCAGTACTTC. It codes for CSVGLRGEQYF.

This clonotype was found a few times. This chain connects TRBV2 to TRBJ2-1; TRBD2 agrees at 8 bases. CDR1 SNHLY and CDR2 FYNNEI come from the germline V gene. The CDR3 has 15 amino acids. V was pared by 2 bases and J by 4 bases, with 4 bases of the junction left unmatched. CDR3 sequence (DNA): TGTGCCAGCAGTGAATCACTAGCGGTTTACAATGAGCAGTTCTTC. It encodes CASSESLAVYNEQFF.

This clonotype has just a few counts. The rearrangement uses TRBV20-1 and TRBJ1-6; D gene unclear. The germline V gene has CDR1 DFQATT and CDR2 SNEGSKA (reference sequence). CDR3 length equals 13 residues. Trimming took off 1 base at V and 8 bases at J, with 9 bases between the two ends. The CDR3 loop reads CSARVAGDSPLHF. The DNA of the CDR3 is TGCAGTGCTAGAGTCGCAGGTGATTCACCCCTCCACTTT.

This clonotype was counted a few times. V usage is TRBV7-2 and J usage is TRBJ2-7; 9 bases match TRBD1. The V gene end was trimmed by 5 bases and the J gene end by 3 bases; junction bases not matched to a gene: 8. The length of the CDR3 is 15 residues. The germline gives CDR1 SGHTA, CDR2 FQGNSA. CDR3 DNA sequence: TGTGCCAGCAGCATAGACCCGGGACAGGGCTACGAGCAGTACTTC. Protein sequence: CASSIDPGQGYEQYF.

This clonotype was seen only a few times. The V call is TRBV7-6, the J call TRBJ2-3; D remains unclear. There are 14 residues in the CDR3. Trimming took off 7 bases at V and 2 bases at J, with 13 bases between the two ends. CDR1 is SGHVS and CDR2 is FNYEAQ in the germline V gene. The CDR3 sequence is CASIPLALTDTQYF. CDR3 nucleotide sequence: TGTGCCAGCATCCCCCTGGCCCTCACAGATACGCAGTATTTT.

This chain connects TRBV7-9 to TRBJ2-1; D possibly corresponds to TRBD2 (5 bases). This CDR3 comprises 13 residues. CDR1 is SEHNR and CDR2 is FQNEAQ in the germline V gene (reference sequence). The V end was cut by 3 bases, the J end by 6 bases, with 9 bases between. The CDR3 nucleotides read TGTGCCAGCAGCTTGGGCGGGTTCAATGAGCAGTTCTTC. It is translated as CASSLGGFNEQFF.